These 10 T cell receptor beta chains originate from one sample sequenced in a study of T cell responses to AZD1222 COVID-19 vaccine. Data came from immunoSEQ multiplex PCR; TCRdb stores just in-frame clones and leaves some out. The data contain about 99,000 clones, about 85% of them seen just once; the ten biggest clones take up less than 3.5%. The sample here was peripheral blood, taken on day 0 of AZD1222 vaccination. The origin of the receptors is an adult in good health.

The chain recombines TRBV7-9 with TRBJ2-7; TRBD2 might be the D (5 bases). V was trimmed by 5 bases and J by 5 bases, leaving 10 bases between them. The CDR3 extends over 12 amino acids. The germline V gene has CDR1 SEHNR and CDR2 FQNEAQ (reference sequence). CDR3 bases: TGTGCCAGCAGCCTCTTGAGGGACGAGCAGTACTTC. Its translation is CASSLLRDEQYF. Supplemented by reference TRBV7-9 and TRBJ2-7, the full variable domain reads DTGVSQNPRHKITKRGQNVTFRCDPISEHNRLYWYRQTLGQGPEFLTYFQNEAQLEKSRLLSDRFSAERPKGSFSTLEIQRTEQGDSAMYLCASSLLRDEQYFGPGTRLTVT.

The V and J genes are TRBV6-7 and TRBJ1-1; 8 nucleotides line up with TRBD1. TRBV6-7 is filed as an ORF, its function uncertain. Losses at the gene ends were 7 bases for V and 5 bases for J; bases not matched to a gene: 9. The CDR3 totals 14 residues. The CDR3, as DNA: TGTGCCAGCAAGAGGACAGGGAGGGTTACTGAAGCTTTCTTT. This sequence encodes CASKRTGRVTEAFF.

The V call is TRBV13, the J call TRBJ2-3; 11 bases match TRBD2. Unmatched junction bases numbered 10, after V lost 3 bases and J lost 2 bases. This CDR3 has 18 amino acids. Germline CDR1 reads PRHDT; CDR2 reads FYEKMQ (reference sequence). The CDR3 here is CASSFATLAGVPTDTQYF. The CDR3 bases are TGTGCCAGCAGCTTTGCCACACTAGCGGGGGTACCCACAGATACGCAGTATTTT.

The chain carries TRBV27 and TRBJ1-6; no firm D call. Germline values: CDR1 MNHEY, CDR2 SMNVEV (reference sequence). The length of the CDR3 is 13 residues. Trimming took 8 bases from V and 7 from J, leaving 12 bases between them. CDR3 protein: CASQRVWNSPLHF. CDR3 DNA sequence: TGTGCCAGCCAGAGGGTGTGGAATTCACCCCTCCACTTT.

J is TRBJ2-7 and V is TRBV6-6, with TRBD1 matching 7 bases. Germline V gene data show CDR1 as MNHNY and CDR2 as SVGAGI (reference sequence). V lost 5 bases to trimming and J lost 6 bases; unmatched junction nucleotides: 10. CDR3 length: 14 residues. In DNA, the CDR3 is TGTGCCAGCAGTGTCGGGACAGAGGCCGGCGAGCAGTACTTC. It translates to CASSVGTEAGEQYF.

This chain connects TRBV25-1 to TRBJ1-1; no definite D call. This CDR3 contains 14 residues. From germline, CDR1 is MGHDK and CDR2 SYGVNS. V gave up 1 base and J gave up 3 bases, with 9 bases separating them. This chain's CDR3 is CASSEWDRDTEAFF. The DNA of the CDR3 is TGTGCCAGCAGTGAATGGGATAGGGACACTGAAGCTTTCTTT.

Notes on this clone: Relative to the germline gene, one junction end is altered; a read error may explain this. V is TRBV5-1 and J is TRBJ1-4; 9 bases are a match to TRBD1. CDR1 and CDR2 (germline): SGHRS, YFSETQ. CDR3 length equals 16 residues. As DNA, the CDR3 is TGTGCCAGCAGTTTTAGACAGGGGGGACGTAATGAAAAACTGTTTTTT. It codes for CASSFRQGGRNEKLFF. The whole variable domain, remainder taken from reference TRBV5-1 and TRBJ1-4, is KAGVTQTPRYLIKTRGQQVTLSCSPISGHRSVSWYQQTPGQGLQFLFEYFSETQRNKGNFPGRFSGRQFSNSRSEMNVSTLELGDSALYLCASSFRQGGRNEKLFFGSGTQLSVL.

V is TRBV7-9 and J is TRBJ2-2, with 14 nucleotides matching TRBD2. The germline V gene has CDR1 SEHNR and CDR2 FQNEAQ (reference sequence). The CDR3 has 17 residues. J lost 5 bases, V lost 5 bases, and 7 bases had no gene match. The CDR3 sequence is CASSTTGTSGGTGELFF. The CDR3 DNA is TGTGCCAGCAGCACAACCGGGACTAGCGGGGGAACCGGGGAGCTGTTTTTT.

The chain combines TRBV24-1 with TRBJ2-1; 8 bases are a match to TRBD2. V dropped 4 bases and J dropped 5; count of bases not matched to a gene: 9. This CDR3 comprises 16 residues. Per the germline V gene, CDR1 is KGHDR and CDR2 is SFDVKD. The CDR3 nucleotides read TGTGCCACCAGTGACTCGTTCGCGGGGGGCCACAATGAGCAGTTCTTC. It encodes CATSDSFAGGHNEQFF.

The genes are TRBV19 and TRBJ1-5, with TRBD1 matching 11 bases. Germline V gene sequence: CDR1 LNHDA, CDR2 SQIVND (reference sequence). CDR3 size: 16 residues. V gave up 4 bases and J gave up 3 bases; unmatched junction bases: 5. DNA for the CDR3: TGTGCCAGTAGTAATCGGGACAGGGGGTACAATCAGCCCCAGCATTTT. This translates into CASSNRDRGYNQPQHF.